Below, 24 T cell receptor beta chains from the same sample are listed, as sequenced in a study of CD8 T cells in ankylosing spondylitis (dated by TCRdb to about 2017). The library was generated by 5' RACE. Sequencing was carried out with an Illumina HiSeq 2500. The public reads were reanalyzed by TCRdb: fastp trimming at Q25, MiXCR alignment, in-frame beta chains only. Every entry covers one CDR3 protein and lists the most common genes and DNA from its rows. This sample lists 200,000 to 250,000 distinct CDR3 sequences; roughly a tenth were detected once. The ten largest clonotypes hold about 2.5% of the sample. The sample was blood, either unsorted or a sorted T cell fraction (not recorded which). These receptors were taken from a male donor with ankylosing spondylitis or in good health (not recorded which).

The sample holds many counts of this clonotype. This chain uses TRBV6-5 with TRBJ2-7; tentative D call: TRBD1 (6 bases). Trimming took off 5 bases at V and 4 bases at J, with 18 bases between the two ends. CDR3 length: 15 residues. Germline-derived CDR1 and CDR2 are MNHEY and SVGAGI. Here the CDR3 reads CASSPSSKGGYEQYF. The CDR3 region has the DNA TGTGCCAGCAGTCCCTCTAGTAAAGGGGGTTACGAGCAGTACTTC.

This clonotype has ten or more counts. The chain uses TRBV6-1 and TRBJ2-3, with 10 bases aligning to TRBD2. Germline-derived CDR1 and CDR2 are MNHNS and SASEGT. V gave up 6 bases and J gave up 5 bases; unmatched junction bases: 2. The CDR3 has 13 amino acids. The CDR3 nucleotides read TGTGCCAGCAGGCTAGCGGGAGTAGATACGCAGTATTTT. As protein: CASRLAGVDTQYF.

As concerns this clonotype: This may stem from a read error, because a much larger clone lies one nucleotide away. This chain uses TRBV7-2 with TRBJ1-2; 9 bases fit TRBD1. This CDR3 spans 13 amino acids. CDR1 is SGHTA, CDR2 FQGNSA, per germline. In nucleotides, the CDR3 is TGTGCCAGCAGCCCTCGGACAGGGGCGGGCTACATCTTC. Translation: CASSPRTGAGYIF.

This clonotype was seen ten or more times. This chain uses TRBV20-1 with TRBJ1-1; D is unresolved. This CDR3 region has 13 residues. The V gene lost 4 bases and the J gene lost 1 base, with 10 bases spanning the gap. The germline V gene encodes CDR1 DFQATT and CDR2 SNEGSKA (reference sequence). CDR3 protein: CSAIPPGNTEAFF. DNA of the CDR3: TGCAGTGCTATCCCCCCGGGGAACACTGAAGCTTTCTTT.

This clonotype was picked up one time. J is TRBJ1-5 and V is TRBV6-1; TRBD1 matches at 7 bases. The V segment lost 5 bases and the J segment 2 bases; nucleotides outside the gene matches: 3. The CDR3 length is 14 residues. Germline-derived CDR1 and CDR2 are MNHNS and SASEGT. CDR3 bases: TGTGCCAGCAGTAAAACAGGGGGCAATCAGCCCCAGCATTTT. Translation: CASSKTGGNQPQHF.

This clonotype was counted ten times or more. V usage is TRBV7-7 and J usage is TRBJ2-1; the match to TRBD2 covers 7 bases. V trimming: 3 bases; J trimming: 11 bases; junction bases outside the gene matches: 4. In germline, CDR1 is SSHAT, CDR2 FNYEAQ (reference sequence). This CDR3 is built from 12 residues. The CDR3 region has the DNA TGTGCCAGCAGCTTGGGAGCGGGGCAGCAGTTCTTC. It codes for CASSLGAGQQFF.

Ten or more counts support this clonotype. This sequence joins TRBV3-1 and TRBJ2-2; 8 bases are a match to TRBD1. This CDR3 contains 14 residues. From germline, CDR1 is LGHDT and CDR2 YNNKEL (reference sequence). The V and J ends lost 0 bases and 13 bases, in that order; junction bases with no gene match: 7. The CDR3 reads CASSQEVTGDGLFF. The DNA of the CDR3 is TGTGCCAGCAGCCAAGAGGTGACAGGGGATGGGCTGTTTTTT.

This clonotype was recorded many times. This chain links TRBV3-1 with TRBJ1-5; D unresolved. Trimming took off 0 bases at V and 5 bases at J, with 5 bases between the two ends. The CDR3 is made up of 13 amino acids. The germline CDR1 and CDR2 sequences are LGHDT and YNNKEL (reference sequence). Here the CDR3 reads CASSQDGDQPQHF. The CDR3 DNA reads TGTGCCAGCAGCCAAGATGGGGATCAGCCCCAGCATTTT.

This clonotype was counted at least ten times. This sequence joins TRBV12-5 and TRBJ2-1; D is uncertain. This CDR3 spans 13 amino acids. Germline loops: CDR1 LGHNT, CDR2 FRNRAP. The germline V and J ends were trimmed by 3 bases and 5 bases, with 8 bases remaining between them. CDR3: CASGFGMDNEQFF. In DNA form, the CDR3 reads TGTGCTAGTGGTTTTGGCATGGACAATGAGCAGTTCTTC.

This clonotype was seen repeatedly, ten times or more. The chain uses TRBV15 and TRBJ2-1; no firm D call. The V end was cut by 5 bases, the J end by 7 bases, with 12 bases between. Germline assignment: CDR1 LNHNV and CDR2 YYDKDF (reference sequence). The CDR3 totals 13 residues. The CDR3 DNA sequence: TGTGCCACCAGCCCTCGGGTGCGGAATGAGCAGTTCTTC. Translation gives CATSPRVRNEQFF.

This clonotype was counted a few times. V gene TRBV5-6 combines with J gene TRBJ1-4; D perhaps matches TRBD1 (5 bases). The CDR3 loop spans 15 amino acids. The germline V gene encodes CDR1 SGHDT and CDR2 YYEEEE. V gave up 0 bases and J gave up 7 bases, with 13 bases separating them. The CDR3 DNA is TGTGCCAGCAGCTTGGCCGAGCAGGGAGGTGAAAAACTGTTTTTT. This gives the protein CASSLAEQGGEKLFF. Together with reference TRBV5-6 and TRBJ1-4, the CDR3 gives the full variable domain: DAGVTQSPTHLIKTRGQQVTLRCSPKSGHDTVSWYQQALGQGPQFIFQYYEEEERQRGNFPDRFSGHQFPNYSSELNVNALLLGDSALYLCASSLAEQGGEKLFFGSGTQLSVL.

V gene TRBV7-9 combines with J gene TRBJ2-7; unclear D gene. Germline values: CDR1 SEHNR, CDR2 FQNEAQ (reference sequence). V lost 5 bases and J lost 7, with 9 bases in between. There are 11 residues in the CDR3. The CDR3 reads CASSNTEEQYF. CDR3 coding DNA: TGTGCCAGCAGCAACACAGAAGAGCAGTACTTC. Drawing the rest from reference TRBV7-9 and TRBJ2-7, the complete variable domain is DTGVSQNPRHKITKRGQNVTFRCDPISEHNRLYWYRQTLGQGPEFLTYFQNEAQLEKSRLLSDRFSAERPKGSFSTLEIQRTEQGDSAMYLCASSNTEEQYFGPGTRLTVT.

This clonotype was seen at least ten times. The V gene is TRBV29-1, the J gene TRBJ1-2; D gene unclear. The CDR3 runs 12 residues. Trimming removed 4 bases at V and 2 bases at J, with 8 bases between. Germline V gene lookup returns CDR1 SQVTM and CDR2 ANQGSEA. The CDR3: CSVVGRNYGYTF. CDR3 nucleotides: TGCAGCGTTGTAGGCAGGAACTATGGCTACACCTTC.

This clonotype was seen many times. The chain uses TRBV20-1 and TRBJ2-3; D is perhaps TRBD1 (7 bases). Trimming removed 4 bases from V and 4 bases from J, with 18 bases in between. CDR3 length: 15 amino acids. Per germline, CDR1 DFQATT and CDR2 SNEGSKA (reference sequence). CDR3 loop: CSATRPGGGADTQYF. The CDR3 DNA follows: TGCAGTGCTACGAGACCAGGGGGAGGAGCAGATACGCAGTATTTT.

This clonotype was picked up many times. The chain is built from TRBV12-3 or TRBV12-4 and TRBJ2-1; D is perhaps TRBD1 (5 bases). This CDR3 contains 15 residues. The V end lost 4 bases, the J end lost 2 bases, and 12 bases lay between the germline ends. CDR3 sequence reads: CASSSQGQPYNEQFF. In nucleotides, the CDR3 is TGTGCCAGCAGTTCCCAAGGACAACCCTACAATGAGCAGTTCTTC.

At least ten counts were recorded for this clonotype. This rearrangement joins TRBV7-2 to TRBJ2-7, with 9 positions matching TRBD2. This CDR3 contains 14 residues. With 3 bases clipped from V and 3 bases from J, the junction kept 3 bases outside the gene matches. Germline CDR1 is SGHTA and CDR2 is FQGNSA. The CDR3 spells CASSLAGGYYEQYF. CDR3 coding DNA: TGTGCCAGCAGCTTGGCGGGAGGGTACTACGAGCAGTACTTC.

This clonotype has a count of ten or more. The gene calls are TRBV5-1 and TRBJ2-3; 7 bases align to TRBD2. The CDR3 sequence is 17 residues long. Germline V gene sequence: CDR1 SGHRS, CDR2 YFSETQ. After removal of 4 bases from V and 6 bases from J, the junction contained 17 bases not matched to a gene. The CDR3 coding sequence is TGCGCCAGCAGCGACCCAGGAAGGACTAGAGGAGCGGATACGCAGTATTTT. The encoded protein is CASSDPGRTRGADTQYF.

The table lists this clonotype with many counts. The chain carries TRBV6-1 and TRBJ1-1; D not resolved. The CDR3 contains 16 residues. Germline V lookup: CDR1 MNHNS, CDR2 SASEGT. Trimming cost V 1 base and J 0 bases, with 12 bases left between them. The CDR3 DNA reads TGTGCCAGCAGTGAAGAAGTCGGGTTCATGAACACTGAAGCTTTCTTT. Encoded protein: CASSEEVGFMNTEAFF.

This clonotype was observed at least ten times. The chain combines TRBV5-1 with TRBJ2-5; D not certain. Trimming removed 6 bases from V and 2 bases from J, with 11 bases in between. The germline CDR1 and CDR2 sequences are SGHRS and YFSETQ. This CDR3 is built from 13 residues. The CDR3 sequence is CASNEGLQETQYF. CDR3 sequence (DNA): TGCGCCAGCAATGAAGGGTTACAAGAGACCCAGTACTTC.

This clonotype occurred a few times. V usage is TRBV7-2 and J usage is TRBJ1-1; D is unresolved. Trimming removed 11 bases from V and 1 base from J, with 11 bases in between. CDR3 length: 12 residues. From germline, CDR1 is SGHTA and CDR2 FQGNSA. The CDR3 sequence: CASHRSNTEAFF. CDR3 DNA: TGTGCCTCCCACAGATCGAACACTGAAGCTTTCTTT.

This clonotype has a count of ten or more. CDR3 bases: TGCGCCAGCAGCCAAAGAACCACCGCAGGAAATTCACCCCTCCACTTT. Translated, it gives CASSQRTTAGNSPLHF. The chain joins TRBV4-1 to TRBJ1-6; no clear D. The CDR3 loop spans 16 amino acids. Trimming left V 2 bases short and J 7 bases short, with 15 bases between. Germline CDR1 is MGHRA and CDR2 is YSYEKL.

This clonotype was seen many times. The V and J genes are TRBV12-3 or TRBV12-4 and TRBJ2-1; tentative D call: TRBD2 (7 bases). Deletions cut 7 bases from V and 2 bases from J, with 21 bases between. The CDR3 covers 17 residues. The CDR3 nucleotides are TGTGCCAGCAATGAGACGACGAGCGGGACAACCTACAATGAGCAGTTCTTC. Translation: CASNETTSGTTYNEQFF.

This clonotype was counted many times. The gene calls are TRBV5-1 and TRBJ2-1; D is unresolved. The V and J ends lost 4 bases and 5 bases respectively, with 13 bases between them. Germline loops: CDR1 SGHRS, CDR2 YFSETQ. The CDR3 consists of 14 residues. The CDR3 DNA is TGCGCCAGCAGCCTTGCCCCCCCAAACAATGAGCAGTTCTTC. Its protein product is CASSLAPPNNEQFF.

The sample holds many counts of this clonotype. This chain connects TRBV5-5 to TRBJ1-1; 7 bases match TRBD1. CDR3 size: 14 residues. J gave up 8 bases and V 4 bases, and 11 bases lay outside the gene matches. From germline, CDR1 is SGHKS and CDR2 YYEKEE (reference sequence). Here the CDR3 reads CASSLDGQAREAFF. The CDR3 coding sequence is TGTGCCAGCAGCCTGGATGGACAGGCCCGGGAAGCTTTCTTT.